The 23 T cell receptor beta chains below come from one sample, sequenced in a study of T cells after yellow fever vaccination. TCRdb independently ran MiXCR on the 5' RACE reads; one entry per CDR3 protein. The sample includes about 300,000 distinct CDR3 sequences, around 6.8% seen only once; the top ten take roughly a sixth. Sequencing was performed on PBMCs, taken more than 35 days after the first yellow fever vaccination. These receptors all come from a man between 18 and 35 years old who received the YFV17D yellow fever vaccine.

DNA of the CDR3: TGCAGTGCTAGAGCTGGGGGGGGGGCAAATGAGCAGTTCTTC. It translates to CSARAGGGANEQFF. The rearrangement uses TRBV20-1 and TRBJ2-1; TRBD2 might be the D (7 bases). V lost 1 base and J lost 7, with 14 bases in between. CDR1 is DFQATT, CDR2 SNEGSKA, per germline (reference sequence). This CDR3 has 14 amino acids.

On this clonotype itself: Mismatch with germline at one junction end may stem from a read error. The chain recombines TRBV7-9 with TRBJ2-5, with 8 bases that match TRBD2. Germline V CDR1 and CDR2: SEHNR, FQNEAQ (reference sequence). The CDR3 is made up of 15 amino acids. DNA for the CDR3: TGTGCCAGCAGCTTACGGGAAACTAGCGGAGAGATCCAGTACTTC. The encoded protein is CASSLRETSGEIQYF.

With regard to this clonotype: Mismatch with germline at one junction end may stem from a read error. As DNA, the CDR3 is TGTGCCAGCAGCATAGCCGGGATAACCACATTTCCTCAGTTCTTC. Protein: CASSIAGITTFPQFF. The chain carries TRBV7-2 and TRBJ2-1; perhaps TRBD2 as D (5 bases). This CDR3 is 15 amino acids long. Germline assignment: CDR1 SGHTA and CDR2 FQGNSA. Full variable domain (remainder filled in from reference TRBV7-2 and TRBJ2-1): GAGVSQSPSNKVTEKGKDVELRCDPISGHTALYWYRQSLGQGLEFLIYFQGNSAPDKSGLPSDRFSAERTGGSVSTLTIQRTQQEDSAVYLCASSIAGITTFPQFFGPGTRLTVL.

Regarding this clonotype: This may be a read error, as it is one base from a much larger clone. The chain has TRBV7-2 and TRBJ1-2; tentative D call: TRBD1 (6 bases). Germline assignment: CDR1 SGHTA and CDR2 FQGNSA. The CDR3 has 15 residues. In DNA form, the CDR3 reads TGTGCCAGCAGCTTAGCTTACAGGGCTAACTATGACTACACCTTC. It codes for CASSLAYRANYDYTF.

The sample holds a few counts of this clonotype. The gene calls are TRBV20-1 and TRBJ1-1, with D possibly being TRBD1 (6 bases). With 0 bases removed from V and 4 bases from J, the gap between germline ends came to 12 bases. Per germline, CDR1 DFQATT and CDR2 SNEGSKA (reference sequence). This CDR3 has 14 residues. CDR3 region: CSARDHRGGTEAFF. The CDR3 DNA is TGCAGTGCTAGAGATCATCGAGGGGGCACTGAAGCTTTCTTT.

This clonotype was found a few times. The CDR3 DNA follows: TGTGCCAGCAGCTCCGGCTTTTCCTACGAGCAGTACTTC. It codes for CASSSGFSYEQYF. This chain connects TRBV7-2 to TRBJ2-7; D not certain. Germline V gives CDR1 SGHTA, CDR2 FQGNSA. The CDR3 contains 13 residues. Trimming took 4 bases from V and 1 from J, leaving 8 bases between them.

This clonotype showed up just a few times. CDR3 DNA: TGTGCCAGCAGTTACGGCATCACAAGGGAGCTGTTTTTT. It specifies CASSYGITRELFF. The J gene is TRBJ2-2, the V gene TRBV6-6; no reliable D call. This CDR3 spans 13 amino acids. Trimming removed 2 bases from V and 9 bases from J, with 10 bases in between. Germline V gives CDR1 MNHNY, CDR2 SVGAGI (reference sequence).

This clonotype was seen repeatedly, ten times or more. J is TRBJ2-6 and V is TRBV7-2, with D unclear. CDR3 length: 13 residues. V was pared by 3 bases and J by 2 bases, with 2 bases between. Germline CDR1 and CDR2: SGHTA and FQGNSA. CDR3 sequence (DNA): TGTGCCAGCAGCTTCGCTGGGGCCAACGTCCTGACTTTC. It is translated as CASSFAGANVLTF.

The J gene is TRBJ1-1, the V gene TRBV19; D ambiguous. V was shortened by 5 bases and J by 10 bases, with 23 bases between the two germline ends. Looked up from germline, CDR1 is LNHDA and CDR2 is SQIVND (reference sequence). This CDR3 has 15 amino acids. The CDR3 DNA reads TGTGCCAGTAGTCCGAGCGACGTGTCCCCCTTGACAGCTTTCTTT. This encodes CASSPSDVSPLTAFF.

The rearrangement links TRBV7-9 to TRBJ2-7; TRBD2 matches at 7 bases. Germline V lookup: CDR1 SEHNR, CDR2 FQNEAQ (reference sequence). This CDR3 comprises 15 residues. V shed 1 base and J 5 bases; nucleotides not matched to a gene: 8. In nucleotides, the CDR3 is TGTGCCAGCAGCTTAGTAGCCCCGCGGGGGAACGAGCAGTACTTC. Residues: CASSLVAPRGNEQYF.

This clonotype was seen more than once but under ten times. The V call is TRBV6-2 or TRBV6-3, the J call TRBJ2-3, with D possibly matching TRBD1 (5 bases). Deletions cut 6 bases from V and 15 bases from J, with 16 bases between. This CDR3 comprises 11 residues. Germline lookup yields CDR1 MNHEY and CDR2 SVGEGT. The CDR3 DNA follows: TGTGCCAGCAGGAAGGGGCCCAAGATTTATTTT. Amino acids: CASRKGPKIYF.

The table lists this clonotype with a few counts. The V and J genes are TRBV3-1 and TRBJ2-7; D remains ambiguous. Germline V lookup: CDR1 LGHDT, CDR2 YNNKEL (reference sequence). This CDR3 region has 13 residues. V dropped 1 base and J dropped 3 bases, with 7 bases sitting between them. The CDR3 DNA sequence: TGTGCCAGCAGCCAAGGGTCTTTCTACGAGCAGTACGTC. This encodes CASSQGSFYEQYV.

This clonotype turned up a few times. This rearrangement joins TRBV15 to TRBJ2-5; the D gene is possibly TRBD1 (5 bases). The length of the CDR3 is 15 residues. Germline values: CDR1 LNHNV, CDR2 YYDKDF (reference sequence). V lost 1 base and J lost 0, with 9 bases in between. Here the CDR3 reads CATSRVDTYQETQYF. The DNA of the CDR3 is TGTGCCACCAGCAGAGTGGACACCTACCAAGAGACCCAGTACTTC.

This clonotype was detected a few times. The chain uses TRBV29-1 and TRBJ1-2, with 8 bases identical to TRBD1. Germline V gene sequence: CDR1 SQVTM, CDR2 ANQGSEA. V trimming: 0 bases; J trimming: 3 bases; junction bases outside the gene matches: 6. CDR3 length: 15 residues. The CDR3 nucleotides read TGCAGCGTTGAAGATCGGGGACAGGCGGACTATGGCTACACCTTC. It codes for CSVEDRGQADYGYTF.

This clonotype was counted a few times. The rearrangement links TRBV27 to TRBJ2-7; 7 nucleotides line up with TRBD1. The CDR3 totals 14 residues. V shed 5 bases and J 2 bases; nucleotides not matched to a gene: 6. Germline CDR1 MNHEY, CDR2 SMNVEV (reference sequence). CDR3 protein: CASSQQGRTYEQYF. DNA of the CDR3: TGTGCCAGCAGTCAACAGGGGCGAACCTACGAGCAGTACTTC.

This chain joins TRBV2 and TRBJ2-5, with D unclear. Trimming removed 8 bases at V and 2 bases at J, with 15 bases between. CDR3 length: 14 residues. Germline assignment: CDR1 SNHLY and CDR2 FYNNEI. Here the CDR3 DNA reads TGTGCCAGCCCCGAAGGGATCAGACAAGAGACCCAGTACTTC. Translation gives CASPEGIRQETQYF.

This chain joins TRBV9 and TRBJ2-5; weak D call: TRBD2 (5 bases). The germline gives CDR1 SGDLS, CDR2 YYNGEE. CDR3 length equals 13 residues. Trimming pared 3 bases from V and 5 bases from J, leaving 11 bases between. The CDR3 reads CASSGTGKETQYF. CDR3 bases: TGTGCCAGCAGCGGGACGGGAAAGGAGACCCAGTACTTC.

V is TRBV7-2 and J is TRBJ2-7, with 11 bases aligning to TRBD1. The CDR3 has 15 residues. V lost 5 bases to trimming and J lost 12 bases; unmatched junction nucleotides: 15. CDR1 is SGHTA and CDR2 is FQGNSA in the germline V gene. The DNA for the CDR3 is TGTGCCAGCAGCACCTCGGGACAGGGGGTAAGATCCTTGTACGTC. Its protein is CASSTSGQGVRSLYV.

This chain links TRBV6-2 or TRBV6-3 with TRBJ1-5; perhaps TRBD1 as D (5 bases). This CDR3 spans 16 amino acids. V was cut by 6 bases and J by 0 bases, with 15 bases left in between. Germline CDR1 is MNHEY and CDR2 is SVGEGT. CDR3 region: CASSHHGADSNQPQHF. CDR3 nucleotide sequence: TGTGCCAGCAGCCACCATGGGGCTGATAGCAATCAGCCCCAGCATTTT.

V usage is TRBV5-1 and J usage is TRBJ2-5; no firm D call. V was trimmed by 1 base and J by 0 bases, leaving 7 bases between them. CDR3 length equals 14 residues. Germline V lookup: CDR1 SGHRS, CDR2 YFSETQ. The chain's CDR3 is CASSLFPDQETQYF. The CDR3 DNA reads as TGCGCCAGCAGCTTGTTTCCAGACCAAGAGACCCAGTACTTC. Based on the CDR3 plus reference TRBV5-1 and TRBJ2-5, the full variable domain is KAGVTQTPRYLIKTRGQQVTLSCSPISGHRSVSWYQQTPGQGLQFLFEYFSETQRNKGNFPGRFSGRQFSNSRSEMNVSTLELGDSALYLCASSLFPDQETQYFGPGTRLLVL.

This clonotype has just a few counts. The chain recombines TRBV12-3 or TRBV12-4 with TRBJ1-1; tentatively, D is TRBD1 (5 bases). V was trimmed by 3 bases and J by 3 bases, leaving 14 bases between them. There are 15 residues in the CDR3. The CDR3, as DNA: TGTGCCAGCAGTTTCCCCAGGGAGGGATACACTGAAGCTTTCTTT. It translates to CASSFPREGYTEAFF.

In nucleotides, the CDR3 is TGTGCCAGCAGTTACCTTGGTTGGGGCACAGATACGCAGTATTTT. This gives the protein CASSYLGWGTDTQYF. The chain joins TRBV6-5 to TRBJ2-3; no firm D call. There are 15 residues in the CDR3. The V end was cut by 2 bases, the J end by 1 base, with 10 bases between. Germline CDR1 and CDR2: MNHEY and SVGAGI.

The rearrangement joins TRBV5-4 to TRBJ2-3; 10 bases map to TRBD2. With 0 bases clipped from V and 4 bases from J, the junction kept 2 bases outside the gene matches. Per the germline V gene, CDR1 is SGHNT and CDR2 is YYREEE (reference sequence). The CDR3 loop spans 15 amino acids. CDR3 region: CASSLDSGGADTQYF. The CDR3 region has the DNA TGTGCCAGCAGCTTGGACAGCGGGGGGGCAGATACGCAGTATTTT.